These 32 T cell receptor beta chains originate from one sample sequenced in a study of Graves' ophthalmopathy and Graves' hyperthyroidism (dated by TCRdb to the late 2010s). Sequencing used an Illumina HiSeq 2000. For repertoire sequencing, the TCR beta CDR3 regions were amplified from RNA transcripts. The first round of RT-PCR was done with HTBI primers and the Qiagen OneStep RT-PCR kit, and was followed by a second round of multiplex PCR, then size selection and purification. TCRdb cleaned the public reads at Q25 with fastp, built clones with MiXCR and kept in-frame beta chains. Rows merge per CDR3 protein into single entries with the most common DNA and genes. The sample table shows 600,000 to 950,000 distinct CDR3 sequences, and roughly two fifths are seen once. The ten largest clones represent 40% to 45% of the sample. The sequencing sample was made of peripheral blood. Receptors were obtained from an adult man with Graves' ophthalmopathy.

This clonotype has just a few counts. This chain uses TRBV20-1 with TRBJ2-7; a possible D gene is TRBD1 (7 bases). In germline, CDR1 is DFQATT, CDR2 SNEGSKA (reference sequence). The CDR3 has 13 residues. V dropped 3 bases and J dropped 0 bases, with 9 bases sitting between them. The CDR3 DNA reads TGCAGTGCTAGGCAGGGGGGCTCCTACGAGCAGTACTTC. Its translation is CSARQGGSYEQYF.

This clonotype was found many times. The gene calls are TRBV29-1 and TRBJ1-2, with D possibly TRBD1 on 5 matching bases. The CDR3 totals 11 residues. Trimming stripped 4 bases from V and 5 bases from J, with 8 bases between. The V gene's germline CDR1 is SQVTM and CDR2 ANQGSEA. CDR3: CSVGGTYGYTF. In DNA form, the CDR3 reads TGCAGCGTTGGTGGGACTTATGGCTACACCTTC.

Only a few counts were recorded for this clonotype. The V call is TRBV3-1, the J call TRBJ2-5, with 7 bases lining up with TRBD2. This CDR3 has 14 amino acids. Looked up from germline, CDR1 is LGHDT and CDR2 is YNNKEL (reference sequence). V was pared by 4 bases and J by 4 bases, with 6 bases of the junction left unmatched. This chain's CDR3 is CASSRRGSGETQYF. The DNA of the CDR3 is TGTGCCAGCAGCCGGCGCGGGAGTGGAGAGACCCAGTACTTC.

V usage is TRBV10-3 and J usage is TRBJ1-5; 12 bases map to TRBD1. V lost 3 bases to trimming and J lost 6 bases; unmatched junction nucleotides: 3. The germline gives CDR1 ENHRY, CDR2 SYGVKD. This CDR3 spans 15 amino acids. The CDR3 nucleotides are TGTGCCATCAGTGACGGGGACAGGGGGCTTCAGCCCCAGCATTTT. It is translated as CAISDGDRGLQPQHF.

This clonotype was seen more than once but under ten times. An end of the junction does not agree with germline; a read error may underlie this. CDR3 bases: TGCGCCAGCAGCCAAGATCAGGGACCCGTGAACACTGAAGCTTTCTTT. It specifies CASSQDQGPVNTEAFF. The chain employs TRBV2 and TRBJ1-1; perhaps TRBD1 as D (5 bases). Looked up from germline, CDR1 is SNHLY and CDR2 is FYNNEI. The CDR3 spans 16 residues. Together with reference TRBV2 and TRBJ1-1, the CDR3 gives the full variable domain: EPEVTQTPSHQVTQMGQEVILRCVPISNHLYFYWYRQILGQKVEFLVSFYNNEISEKSEIFDDQFSVERPDGSNFTLKIRSTKLEDSAMYFCASSQDQGPVNTEAFFGQGTRLTVV.

This clonotype was found a few times. V usage is TRBV9 and J usage is TRBJ1-1; D gene uncertain. Germline CDR1 is SGDLS and CDR2 is YYNGEE. There are 14 residues in the CDR3. Trimming took 4 bases from V and 6 from J, leaving 16 bases between them. The CDR3 is CASSPGTGGAEAFF. The CDR3 DNA is TGTGCCAGCAGCCCAGGCACGGGTGGCGCTGAAGCTTTCTTT. The variable domain in full, with the rest retrieved from reference TRBV9 and TRBJ1-1, is DSGVTQTPKHLITATGQRVTLRCSPRSGDLSVYWYQQSLDQGLQFLIQYYNGEERAKGNILERFSAQQFPDLHSELNLSSLELGDSALYFCASSPGTGGAEAFFGQGTRLTVV.

Ten or more counts support this clonotype. The chain is built from TRBV7-8 and TRBJ1-1; 12 positions match TRBD1. CDR1 and CDR2 from the germline V gene are SGHVS and FQNEAQ. V was clipped by 1 base and J by 10 bases; unmatched bases: 7. The CDR3 is made up of 15 amino acids. The CDR3 DNA reads TGTGCCAGCAGCTTAGGTGGGACAGGGGGCGATCGAGCTTTCTTT. Protein product: CASSLGGTGGDRAFF.

This clonotype was found once. V gene TRBV2 combines with J gene TRBJ2-5; TRBD1 matches at 7 bases. V lost 2 bases to trimming and J lost 4 bases; unmatched junction nucleotides: 16. The CDR3 length is 18 residues. CDR1 and CDR2 (germline): SNHLY, FYNNEI. CDR3 protein: CASSERDRDGGIGETQYF. For the CDR3, the DNA is TGTGCCAGCAGTGAACGAGACAGGGACGGTGGGATTGGAGAGACCCAGTACTTC. Together with reference TRBV2 and TRBJ2-5, the CDR3 gives the full variable domain: EPEVTQTPSHQVTQMGQEVILRCVPISNHLYFYWYRQILGQKVEFLVSFYNNEISEKSEIFDDQFSVERPDGSNFTLKIRSTKLEDSAMYFCASSERDRDGGIGETQYFGPGTRLLVL.

The gene calls are TRBV9 and TRBJ1-3, with D uncertain. Trimming pared 5 bases from V and 0 bases from J, leaving 12 bases between. In germline, CDR1 is SGDLS, CDR2 YYNGEE. The CDR3 extends over 15 amino acids. The CDR3: CASSELSGSGNTIYF. CDR3 DNA sequence: TGTGCCAGCAGTGAACTAAGTGGCTCTGGAAACACCATATATTTT.

This chain uses TRBV11-2 with TRBJ1-1; the match to TRBD1 covers 7 bases. V gave up 8 bases and J gave up 1 base; unmatched junction bases: 7. Germline CDR1 and CDR2: SGHAT and FQNNGV. The CDR3 totals 14 residues. Here the CDR3 reads CASSGTATNTEAFF. For the CDR3, the DNA is TGTGCCAGCTCCGGGACAGCGACGAACACTGAAGCTTTCTTT. The variable domain in full, completed from reference TRBV11-2 and TRBJ1-1, reads EAGVAQSPRYKIIEKRQSVAFWCNPISGHATLYWYQQILGQGPKLLIQFQNNGVVDDSQLPKDRFSAERLKGVDSTLKIQPAKLEDSAVYLCASSGTATNTEAFFGQGTRLTVV.

The sample holds one count of this clonotype. A much larger clone differs by one base, so this may be a read error. The chain is built from TRBV7-2 and TRBJ1-2; D gene uncertain. Per the germline V gene, CDR1 is SGHTA and CDR2 is FQGNSA. The CDR3 is 15 amino acids. The CDR3 protein is CANSLALGQDWGYTF. DNA for the CDR3: TGTGCCAACAGCTTAGCCCTCGGCCAAGACTGGGGCTACACCTTC.

This clonotype was recorded many times. V usage is TRBV7-8 and J usage is TRBJ1-2; TRBD1 aligns across 10 bases. With V trimmed by 6 bases and J by 6 bases, 10 bases remained unmatched. The CDR3 has 15 amino acids. The germline V gene has CDR1 SGHVS and CDR2 FQNEAQ. This CDR3 reads CASSTRTGGSDGYTF. CDR3 nucleotide sequence: TGTGCCAGCAGTACAAGGACAGGGGGTTCGGATGGCTACACCTTC.

This chain joins TRBV4-2 and TRBJ2-7, with no clear D. The V and J ends lost 1 base and 4 bases respectively, with 14 bases between them. The CDR3 totals 15 residues. The germline CDR1 and CDR2 sequences are LGHNA and YNFKEQ. CDR3 protein: CASSQAVSGNYEQYF. CDR3 coding DNA: TGTGCCAGCAGCCAAGCAGTATCTGGCAATTACGAGCAGTACTTC.

This clonotype was observed at least ten times. The chain employs TRBV7-2 and TRBJ1-2, with TRBD1 as a possible D gene (5 bases). The CDR3 runs to 13 residues. Germline V gene sequence: CDR1 SGHTA, CDR2 FQGNSA. The germline V and J ends were trimmed by 5 bases and 2 bases, with 9 bases remaining between them. The CDR3 DNA reads TGTGCCAGCAGCGCAGACAGAAACTATGGCTACACCTTC. Translation: CASSADRNYGYTF.

Only a few counts were recorded for this clonotype. This sequence joins TRBV4-2 and TRBJ1-2, with no clear D. The V and J ends lost 0 bases and 8 bases respectively, with 7 bases between them. Per the germline V gene, CDR1 is LGHNA and CDR2 is YNFKEQ. This CDR3 comprises 12 residues. This CDR3 is CASSQELSGYTF. The CDR3 nucleotides read TGTGCCAGCAGCCAAGAATTGAGCGGCTACACCTTC.

The count of this clonotype is one. The chain is built from TRBV19 and TRBJ2-2; maybe TRBD2 (5 bases). This CDR3 is 16 amino acids long. V was pared by 3 bases and J by 6 bases, with 17 bases between. The germline V gene encodes CDR1 LNHDA and CDR2 SQIVND (reference sequence). The DNA for the CDR3 is TGTGCCAGTAGTATTATATTAGCGCTTCTATCCGGGGAGCTGTTTTTT. This encodes CASSIILALLSGELFF. The complete variable domain, with remaining parts taken from reference TRBV19 and TRBJ2-2, reads DGGITQSPKYLFRKEGQNVTLSCEQNLNHDAMYWYRQDPGQGLRLIYYSQIVNDFQKGDIAEGYSVSREKKESFPLTVTSAQKNPTAFYLCASSIILALLSGELFFGEGSRLTVL.

This clonotype was recorded many times. The CDR3 coding sequence is TGCAGCGTGGGGGACACAACAGGGGCCAACGTCCTGACTTTC. It is translated as CSVGDTTGANVLTF. The rearrangement links TRBV29-1 to TRBJ2-6; D may be TRBD1 (6 bases). The length of the CDR3 is 14 residues. CDR1 and CDR2 from the germline V gene are SQVTM and ANQGSEA. The V end was cut by 6 bases, the J end by 4 bases, with 13 bases between.

The chain links TRBV6-6 to TRBJ2-7, with D uncertain. From germline, CDR1 is MNHNY and CDR2 SVGAGI (reference sequence). The CDR3 is made up of 13 amino acids. V was shortened by 10 bases and J by 0 bases, with 13 bases between the two germline ends. DNA for the CDR3: TGTGCCATCTCAGAGGTTCCCTCCTACGAGCAGTACTTC. It encodes CAISEVPSYEQYF.

The rearrangement joins TRBV5-1 to TRBJ2-7; D remains ambiguous. The V gene lost 4 bases and the J gene lost 1 base, with 12 bases spanning the gap. The CDR3 is 14 amino acids. From germline, CDR1 is SGHRS and CDR2 YFSETQ. The CDR3: CASSPVVGSYEQYF. In DNA, the CDR3 is TGCGCCAGCAGCCCAGTAGTGGGTTCCTACGAGCAGTACTTC.

The genes are TRBV19 and TRBJ1-5; the D gene is possibly TRBD1 (5 bases). This CDR3 region has 14 residues. Per germline, CDR1 LNHDA and CDR2 SQIVND (reference sequence). V lost 6 bases and J 3 bases, leaving 12 bases between the germline ends. CDR3 region: CASRLARDNQPQHF. CDR3 coding DNA: TGTGCCAGTAGATTGGCCAGGGACAATCAGCCCCAGCATTTT.

A few counts support this clonotype. The V gene is TRBV20-1, the J gene TRBJ2-7; 10 bases map to TRBD2. V trimming: 5 bases; J trimming: 2 bases; junction bases outside the gene matches: 6. The CDR3 sequence is 14 residues long. Germline loops: CDR1 DFQATT, CDR2 SNEGSKA (reference sequence). The CDR3 reads CSAVPSGSTYEQYF. DNA for the CDR3: TGCAGTGCTGTACCTAGCGGGAGCACCTACGAGCAGTACTTC.

This clonotype was picked up a small number of times. The gene calls are TRBV2 and TRBJ2-7, with unresolved D. Trimming took 8 bases from V and 1 from J, leaving 6 bases between them. The CDR3 loop spans 11 amino acids. Germline V gene sequence: CDR1 SNHLY, CDR2 FYNNEI. The CDR3 region is CASVGSYEQYF. CDR3 DNA sequence: TGTGCCAGCGTCGGTTCCTACGAGCAGTACTTC.

The chain combines TRBV14 with TRBJ2-7; 8 bases line up with TRBD1. Germline CDR1 SGHDN, CDR2 FVKESK. The CDR3 contains 14 residues. The junction had 4 bases not matched to a gene; V was cut back by 4 bases and J by 2 bases. CDR3 in amino acids: CASSPTGVTYEQYF. In DNA form, the CDR3 reads TGTGCCAGCAGCCCGACAGGGGTAACCTACGAGCAGTACTTC.

This clonotype was counted only a few times. This chain joins TRBV2 and TRBJ1-1; D uncertain. Germline lookup yields CDR1 SNHLY and CDR2 FYNNEI. Between the trimmed V and J ends, which lost 6 bases and 4 bases, there was a span of 18 bases. The CDR3 runs 15 residues. DNA for the CDR3: TGTGCCAGCAGGAGACCCCAGGTTGGGGTCACTGAAGCTTTCTTT. As protein: CASRRPQVGVTEAFF.

On this clonotype itself: A much larger clone differs from this one at a single base, so this may be a read error. The J gene is TRBJ1-4, the V gene TRBV15; a possible D gene is TRBD1 (6 bases). Germline CDR1 LNHNV, CDR2 YYDKDF (reference sequence). CDR3 size: 15 residues. Here the CDR3 reads CAASKQGFGNEKLFF. The CDR3 DNA reads TGTGCCGCCAGCAAACAGGGTTTCGGTAATGAAAAACTGTTTTTT.

This clonotype was seen only a few times. This chain links TRBV6-5 with TRBJ2-7; D is possibly TRBD1 or TRBD2 (5 bases each). Between the trimmed V and J ends, which lost 8 bases and 2 bases, there was a span of 16 bases. The germline gives CDR1 MNHEY, CDR2 SVGAGI. This CDR3 region has 14 residues. The CDR3 DNA sequence: TGTGCCAGCCGTCCAGGAGGACAAGCCTACGAGCAGTACTTC. It encodes CASRPGGQAYEQYF.

This clonotype has ten or more counts. The chain links TRBV19 to TRBJ2-2; no definite D call. Germline assignment: CDR1 LNHDA and CDR2 SQIVND (reference sequence). The length of the CDR3 is 13 residues. Trimming pared 6 bases from V and 7 bases from J, leaving 12 bases between. The CDR3 region has the DNA TGTGCCAGTAGCATAACTGGGCTCGGGGAGCTGTTTTTT. Its translation is CASSITGLGELFF.

V gene TRBV20-1 combines with J gene TRBJ2-7, with no clear D. The CDR3 covers 14 residues. Germline V gene sequence: CDR1 DFQATT, CDR2 SNEGSKA (reference sequence). The germline V and J ends were trimmed by 1 base and 0 bases, with 10 bases remaining between them. The CDR3 DNA follows: TGCAGTGCTAGAGGGTCTTGGTTCTCCTACGAGCAGTACTTC. Amino acids: CSARGSWFSYEQYF.

J is TRBJ2-7 and V is TRBV20-1; TRBD2 is a possible D gene (6 bases). Germline values: CDR1 DFQATT, CDR2 SNEGSKA (reference sequence). This CDR3 is built from 14 residues. The V and J ends lost 2 bases and 5 bases respectively, with 16 bases between them. CDR3 bases: TGCAGTGCTAGATGGCTGACGGGAGAAGACGAGCAGTACTTC. This gives the protein CSARWLTGEDEQYF.

This chain connects TRBV7-2 to TRBJ2-7; no reliable D call. Trimming removed 2 bases from V and 1 base from J, with 18 bases in between. The CDR3 extends over 17 amino acids. The germline CDR1 and CDR2 sequences are SGHTA and FQGNSA. The CDR3 DNA reads as TGTGCCAGCAGCTTAAAAAGAGCTCAGCACTTTTCCTACGAGCAGTACTTC. Amino acids: CASSLKRAQHFSYEQYF.

V is TRBV6-5 and J is TRBJ1-1; 8 nucleotides agree with TRBD1. The CDR3 is 15 residues long. Trimming took 5 bases from V and 0 from J; bases not matched to a gene: 5. Germline V lookup: CDR1 MNHEY, CDR2 SVGAGI. CDR3 sequence: CASSDGQGMNTEAFF. In DNA form, the CDR3 reads TGTGCCAGCAGTGATGGACAGGGAATGAACACTGAAGCTTTCTTT.

This clonotype was found many times. The chain uses TRBV7-9 and TRBJ1-1; D is ambiguous. The CDR3 has 13 amino acids. CDR1 and CDR2 (germline): SEHNR, FQNEAQ (reference sequence). Between the trimmed V and J ends, which lost 4 bases and 1 base, there was a span of 7 bases. CDR3 region: CASSSPRNTEAFF. CDR3 coding DNA: TGTGCCAGCAGCTCCCCAAGGAACACTGAAGCTTTCTTT.